This TCR beta chain was profiled in a study of T cell changes during pregnancy in multiple sclerosis. Germline V CDR1 and CDR2: SGHTA, FQGTGA. The CDR3 spans 14 residues. V lost 6 bases to trimming and J lost 5 bases; unmatched junction nucleotides: 8. Clones were read by immunoSEQ multiplex PCR, and TCRdb kept only the in-frame ones, dropping some. There are around 25,000 clones in the sample; about 85% occur only once, and more than 15% lies in the top ten. The sequence was collected from a female donor in good health, enrolled as a control in a pregnancy study. The chain links TRBV7-3 to TRBJ2-5; 8 bases are shared with TRBD2. This material consisted of CD8+ T cells from peripheral blood mononuclear cells, taken in the first trimester of pregnancy. This CDR3 reads CASSYEAGAETQYF. The CDR3 DNA reads TGTGCCAGCAGTTACGAAGCGGGAGCCGAGACCCAGTACTTC.